What follows are 12 T cell receptor beta chains derived from one specimen sequenced in a study of blood T cell repertoires in COVID-19 (dated by TCRdb to 2020 to 2021). The library was generated by the immunoSEQ multiplex PCR assay. Here the immuneACCESS table is served through TCRdb, limited to in-frame sequences with V and J called. Missing clones are a known gap in these copies; in checked studies unresolved V genes cover under half, and the rest lacks a known reason. Present in this sample are some 120,000 clones, almost 85% of which were seen just once. Roughly 7% of the sample goes to the ten largest clones. Specimen: peripheral blood. The origin of the receptors is a man aged 65 to 79 with active or convalescent COVID-19.

This sequence joins TRBV28 and TRBJ1-1; D not certain. The germline V and J ends were trimmed by 3 bases and 1 base, with 6 bases remaining between them. Per germline, CDR1 MDHEN and CDR2 SYDVKM. The CDR3 totals 13 residues. DNA for the CDR3: TGTGCCAGCAGTTTGCGTAGGAACACTGAAGCTTTCTTT. Translation gives CASSLRRNTEAFF.

The chain uses TRBV12-2 and TRBJ2-1; the table's D call, TRBD2, was not checked against the DNA. TRBV12-2 is assigned pseudogene status. The CDR3 has 16 amino acids. CDR3 nucleotides: TGTGCAAGTCGCTTAGGGAGGCTAGCGGGAGTTGGTGAGCAGTTCTTC. Its protein product is CASRLGRLAGVGEQFF.

The rearrangement uses TRBV4-2 and TRBJ1-1, with D perhaps matching TRBD1 (5 bases). This CDR3 has 15 residues. The V gene's germline CDR1 is LGHNA and CDR2 YNFKEQ. V was cut by 2 bases and J by 1 base, with 11 bases left in between. The DNA for the CDR3 is TGTGCCAGCAGCCAACCACAGGTAGCGAACACTGAAGCTTTCTTT. Protein: CASSQPQVANTEAFF.

Of note for this clone: Other DNA sequences in the same sample also yield this CDR3. V and J are TRBV12-3 or TRBV12-4 and TRBJ1-1; D remains unclear. This CDR3 region has 13 residues. The V end lost 1 base, the J end lost 1 base, and 4 bases lay between the germline ends. CDR3 protein: CASSLGQNTEAFF. The CDR3 DNA is TGTGCCAGCAGTTTAGGGCAGAACACTGAAGCTTTCTTT.

In its sample, this clone was seen once. V and J are TRBV9 and TRBJ2-1; TRBD2 aligns across 8 bases. In germline, CDR1 is SGDLS, CDR2 YYNGEE. The V segment lost 0 bases and the J segment 4 bases; nucleotides outside the gene matches: 3. This CDR3 is built from 15 residues. The CDR3: CASSVETSEYNEQFF. CDR3 in DNA: TGTGCCAGCAGCGTAGAGACTAGCGAATACAATGAGCAGTTCTTC.

The chain links TRBV27 to TRBJ2-5; TRBD2 matches at 10 bases. The V gene's germline CDR1 is MNHEY and CDR2 SMNVEV (reference sequence). CDR3 length equals 15 residues. With V trimmed by 5 bases and J by 4 bases, 7 bases remained unmatched. As DNA, the CDR3 is TGTGCCAGCAGTCAAAGCGGGAGGGCCGGAGAGACCCAGTACTTC. Protein product: CASSQSGRAGETQYF.

The chain carries TRBV11-2 and TRBJ2-3; TRBD1 might be the D (5 bases). V was clipped by 5 bases and J by 5 bases, with 11 bases between them. Germline CDR1 is SGHAT and CDR2 is FQNNGV. CDR3 length equals 13 residues. The CDR3 loop reads CASSTGPRDTQYF. The CDR3 bases are TGTGCCAGCAGCACAGGTCCCAGAGATACGCAGTATTTT.

The chain employs TRBV5-1 and TRBJ2-1, with 9 bases lining up with TRBD1. The CDR3 runs 16 residues. Germline values: CDR1 SGHRS, CDR2 YFSETQ. Trimming took 2 bases from V and 6 from J; bases not matched to a gene: 9. The CDR3 DNA is TGCGCCAGCAGCTTACCTAGGACAGGGGCGGGCAATGAGCAGTTCTTC. This encodes CASSLPRTGAGNEQFF.

The chain uses TRBV6-6 and TRBJ1-1, with 7 positions matching TRBD1. The CDR3 contains 14 residues. Germline V CDR1 and CDR2: MNHNY, SVGAGI (reference sequence). Trimming removed 6 bases from V and 3 bases from J; junction bases left unmatched: 7. The CDR3 here is CASSRTGQYTEAFF. The CDR3 nucleotides are TGTGCCAGCAGCCGGACGGGACAGTACACTGAAGCTTTCTTT.

The chain is built from TRBV7-9 and TRBJ1-2; 8 bases match TRBD1. V trimming: 5 bases; J trimming: 1 base; junction bases outside the gene matches: 6. The length of the CDR3 is 15 residues. Germline CDR1 SEHNR, CDR2 FQNEAQ (reference sequence). CDR3 sequence: CASSPSDRDNYGYTF. CDR3 in DNA: TGTGCCAGCAGCCCATCGGACAGGGATAACTATGGCTACACCTTC.

This sequence joins TRBV29-1 and TRBJ2-7; 9 bases match TRBD1. The CDR3 totals 14 residues. The V gene's germline CDR1 is SQVTM and CDR2 ANQGSEA. Unmatched junction bases numbered 14, after V lost 7 bases and J lost 7 bases. The CDR3 protein is CSAGDRVILREQYF. As DNA, the CDR3 is TGCAGCGCCGGGGACAGGGTAATTCTACGGGAGCAGTACTTC.

The V call is TRBV5-1, the J call TRBJ1-2; possible D gene TRBD1, 5 bases. CDR1 is SGHRS and CDR2 is YFSETQ in the germline V gene. V gave up 0 bases and J gave up 2 bases, with 5 bases separating them. The CDR3 consists of 13 residues. CDR3 region: CASSLEGNYGYTF. The CDR3, as DNA: TGCGCCAGCAGCTTGGAGGGGAACTATGGCTACACCTTC.